This T cell receptor (beta chain) is drawn from a study of PD-1 blockade in classical Hodgkin lymphoma. Time point denoted: cycle 4 day 1 (C4D1), after about 6 weeks of nivolumab. Every patient had relapsed following autologous stem cell transplantation, and cohorts differed in brentuximab vedotin exposure. CDR1 SGHNT and CDR2 YENEEA come from the germline V gene. There are 14 residues in the CDR3. V lost 1 base to trimming and J lost 6 bases, with 12 bases between them. Method: immunoSEQ multiplex PCR; TCRdb's copy keeps in-frame clones and lacks some. The table shows about 31,000 clones, with around 81% occurring only once.

The TCR sequence derives from a human donor with classical Hodgkin lymphoma. The rearrangement joins TRBV11-3 to TRBJ2-5, with D perhaps TRBD2 (6 bases). The specimen comprised peripheral blood mononuclear cells (PBMCs), sampled before the fourth cycle of nivolumab. The CDR3 protein is CASSLVSGRQTQYF. The CDR3 coding sequence is TGTGCCAGCAGCTTAGTTAGCGGAAGACAGACCCAGTACTTC.